The rows below give T cell receptor beta chains drawn from one sample of a study of T cells in Graves' hyperthyroidism and ophthalmopathy. From the multiplex PCR reads, TCRdb called clonotypes with MiXCR, one entry per CDR3 protein. The sample records approximately 360,000 distinct CDR3 sequences, about 25% being singletons. The sequencing sample was made of blood. The receptor source for this set is a man between 45 and 60 years old with Graves' hyperthyroidism. The conserved cysteine and the conserved F or W are not part of the CDR3 here.

TRBJ1-1,9,TRBV19,ASTTVTEAF
TRBJ2-1,14,TRBV18,ASSAKTRGAYNEQF
TRBJ1-4,12,TRBV2,ASNGGTSGEKLF
TRBJ2-4,11,TRBV12-3/TRBV12-4,ASSFGGKNIQY
TRBJ1-1,11,TRBV20-1,SAPGTGVTEAF
TRBJ1-2,12,TRBV7-3,ASSSGTGGKGYT
TRBJ2-3,16,TRBV27,ASSPALAGGVSTDTQY
TRBJ2-2,11,TRBV5-8,ASTKEMGGELF
TRBJ2-7,11,TRBV7-9,ASSLGALIEQY
TRBJ2-1,12,TRBV2,ASSDFPLVNEQF
TRBJ1-1,11,TRBV9,ASDPGHGTEAF